The 20 T cell receptor beta chains below all came from one sample that was sequenced in a study of blood T cell repertoires in COVID-19. The assay was immunoSEQ multiplex PCR, and TCRdb's table has in-frame clones only and misses some. The profile shows 150,000 to 200,000 clones, under 90% of them singletons. Sequences were obtained from PBMCs or T cells enriched from blood (not recorded which). The receptors stem from a man between 60 and 75 years old who had recovered from COVID-19.

The chain links TRBV28 to TRBJ1-2, with a tentative D call TRBD1 (5 bases). V was clipped by 10 bases and J by 7 bases, with 25 bases between them. CDR3 size: 15 residues. Looked up from germline, CDR1 is MDHEN and CDR2 is SYDVKM. The CDR3, as DNA: TGTGCCACCATACGACAGCCCGACTTCGCGGTTGGCTACACCTTC. Protein product: CATIRQPDFAVGYTF.

This rearrangement joins TRBV19 to TRBJ1-3, with D uncertain. Germline V gene lookup returns CDR1 LNHDA and CDR2 SQIVND (reference sequence). This CDR3 contains 15 residues. The V end lost 3 bases, the J end lost 4 bases, and 13 bases lay between the germline ends. The CDR3 sequence is CASSMLTISGNTIYF. The CDR3 coding sequence is TGTGCCAGTAGTATGTTAACTATATCGGGAAACACCATATATTTT.

This rearrangement joins TRBV2 to TRBJ1-5; 9 bases align to TRBD1. The CDR3 covers 17 residues. V was clipped by 4 bases and J by 1 base; unmatched bases: 8. CDR1 is SNHLY and CDR2 is FYNNEI in the germline V gene. The CDR3 DNA follows: TGTGCCAGCAGTGGGACAGGGGTCCAGTACAGCAATCAGCCCCAGCATTTT. Protein: CASSGTGVQYSNQPQHF.

There are a few counts of this clone. This chain uses TRBV18 with TRBJ1-4, with D maybe TRBD1 (5 bases). CDR3 length: 16 amino acids. Germline assignment: CDR1 KGHSH and CDR2 LQKENI. V was shortened by 6 bases and J by 8 bases, with 22 bases between the two germline ends. The CDR3 DNA follows: TGTGCCAGCTCTCTCCGGGCCCTTCGGCGGGGGGAAAAACTGTTTTTT. Its protein product is CASSLRALRRGEKLFF.

The chain has TRBV2 and TRBJ1-5; unclear D gene. Germline-derived CDR1 and CDR2 are SNHLY and FYNNEI. This CDR3 region has 14 residues. The V gene lost 8 bases and the J gene lost 5 bases, with 16 bases spanning the gap. This chain's CDR3 is CASSGTHADQPQHF. CDR3 in DNA: TGTGCCAGCTCGGGAACTCATGCCGATCAGCCCCAGCATTTT. The whole variable domain, filled in from reference TRBV2 and TRBJ1-5, reads EPEVTQTPSHQVTQMGQEVILRCVPISNHLYFYWYRQILGQKVEFLVSFYNNEISEKSEIFDDQFSVERPDGSNFTLKIRSTKLEDSAMYFCASSGTHADQPQHFGDGTRLSIL.

The chain links TRBV7-9 to TRBJ2-1, with 8 bases that match TRBD1. There are 15 residues in the CDR3. After removal of 0 bases from V and 9 bases from J, the junction contained 7 bases not matched to a gene. The V gene's germline CDR1 is SEHNR and CDR2 FQNEAQ (reference sequence). This CDR3 is CASSLAPGGLGEQFF. CDR3 coding DNA: TGTGCCAGCAGCTTAGCTCCAGGGGGCTTGGGTGAGCAGTTCTTC.

The CDR3 reads CASSLVLATGELFF. The DNA of the CDR3 is TGTGCCAGCAGCTTAGTACTAGCGACCGGGGAGCTGTTTTTT. J is TRBJ2-2 and V is TRBV7-2, with 7 bases matching TRBD2. Trimming took 1 base from V and 5 from J; bases not matched to a gene: 1. Germline values: CDR1 SGHTA, CDR2 FQGNSA. The CDR3 has 14 amino acids.

The chain links TRBV5-4 to TRBJ2-3, with a weak D call TRBD1 (6 bases). The CDR3 contains 14 residues. Germline V gives CDR1 SGHNT, CDR2 YYREEE (reference sequence). Between the trimmed V and J ends, which lost 4 bases and 3 bases, there was a span of 12 bases. The CDR3 spells CASSPQGKTDTQYF. CDR3 coding DNA: TGTGCCAGCAGCCCACAGGGTAAGACAGATACGCAGTATTTT.

This chain joins TRBV3-1 (or the pseudogene TRBV3-2) and TRBJ2-3; 7 bases fit TRBD1. This CDR3 has 15 residues. The J segment lost 0 bases and the V segment lost 4 bases, leaving 4 bases of the junction unmatched. CDR1 LGHDT and CDR2 YNNKEL come from the germline V gene (reference sequence). CDR3 protein: CASSPQGKSTDTQYF. CDR3 nucleotide sequence: TGTGCCAGCAGCCCACAGGGGAAAAGCACAGATACGCAGTATTTT.

The CDR3 reads CASSWTGGNEQYF. The CDR3 DNA sequence: TGTGCCAGCTCTTGGACAGGGGGCAACGAGCAGTACTTC. The chain joins TRBV18 to TRBJ2-7; 11 bases are shared with TRBD1. This CDR3 contains 13 residues. J lost 5 bases, V lost 6 bases, and 3 bases had no gene match. CDR1 and CDR2 (germline): KGHSH, LQKENI.

V usage is TRBV27 and J usage is TRBJ2-1; 7 nucleotides align to TRBD2. The germline V gene encodes CDR1 MNHEY and CDR2 SMNVEV (reference sequence). V was clipped by 5 bases and J by 4 bases; unmatched bases: 11. This CDR3 region has 16 residues. CDR3 sequence reads: CASSIKGGREYNEQFF. CDR3 nucleotide sequence: TGTGCCAGCAGTATAAAAGGTGGGAGGGAATACAATGAGCAGTTCTTC.

The chain links TRBV24-1 to TRBJ2-2; 10 nucleotides match TRBD1. Per germline, CDR1 KGHDR and CDR2 SFDVKD. V trimming: 1 base; J trimming: 5 bases; junction bases outside the gene matches: 9. The CDR3 spans 18 residues. CDR3 coding DNA: TGTGCCACCAGTGATTTCCCGGGACAGGGGAGGTTTACCGGGGAGCTGTTTTTT. It specifies CATSDFPGQGRFTGELFF.

The chain recombines TRBV5-8 with TRBJ2-3; 8 positions match TRBD1. The germline gives CDR1 SGHTS, CDR2 YDEGEE. This CDR3 comprises 14 residues. Trimming at V came to 4 bases and at J to 6 bases, leaving 7 bases not matched to a gene. The CDR3 sequence is CASSIGQGPDTQYF. The CDR3, as DNA: TGTGCCAGCAGCATCGGACAGGGCCCCGATACGCAGTATTTT. The whole variable domain, filled in from reference TRBV5-8 and TRBJ2-3, reads EAGVTQSPTHLIKTRGQQATLRCSPISGHTSVYWYQQALGLGLQFLLWYDEGEERNRGNFPPRFSGRQFPNYSSELNVNALELEDSALYLCASSIGQGPDTQYFGPGTRLTVL.

The chain employs TRBV28 and TRBJ1-5; D perhaps matches TRBD1 (5 bases). The germline V gene encodes CDR1 MDHEN and CDR2 SYDVKM. The CDR3 is 13 residues long. Between the trimmed V and J ends, which lost 2 bases and 6 bases, there was a span of 8 bases. The CDR3 sequence: CASSLGGSQPQHF. Written as DNA, the CDR3 is TGTGCCAGCAGTTTAGGGGGGAGTCAGCCCCAGCATTTT. The full variable domain, in which reference TRBV28 and TRBJ1-5 provide the parts outside the CDR3, is DVKVTQSSRYLVKRTGEKVFLECVQDMDHENMFWYRQDPGLGLRLIYFSYDVKMKEKGDIPEGYSVSREKKERFSLILESASTNQTSMYLCASSLGGSQPQHFGDGTRLSIL.

This chain connects TRBV11-3 to TRBJ2-1, with 7 bases fitting TRBD2. The junction had 4 bases not matched to a gene; V was cut back by 2 bases and J by 6 bases. The CDR3 is 14 amino acids. CDR1 and CDR2 from the germline V gene are SGHNT and YENEEA. CDR3 in amino acids: CASSLRGGSNEQFF. The CDR3 bases are TGTGCCAGCAGCTTACGAGGCGGGAGCAATGAGCAGTTCTTC.

This clone was counted once. The rearrangement links TRBV11-2 to TRBJ1-6; D possibly corresponds to TRBD1 (5 bases). Deletions cut 2 bases from V and 7 bases from J, with 18 bases between. Looked up from germline, CDR1 is SGHAT and CDR2 is FQNNGV. The CDR3 runs to 17 residues. The CDR3 sequence: CASSLNQGGFVNSPLHF. The CDR3, as DNA: TGTGCCAGCAGCTTAAACCAGGGAGGCTTTGTCAATTCACCCCTCCACTTT.

This chain links TRBV3-1 (or the pseudogene TRBV3-2) with TRBJ2-7, with 8 bases aligning to TRBD2. The V gene end was trimmed by 4 bases and the J gene end by 5 bases; junction bases not matched to a gene: 4. The CDR3 has 13 amino acids. Germline V gene sequence: CDR1 LGHDT, CDR2 YNNKEL (reference sequence). CDR3 bases: TGTGCCAGCAGCCGCAGCGGGAGCGACGAGCAGTACTTC. It yields the protein CASSRSGSDEQYF.

The J gene is TRBJ2-5, the V gene TRBV20-1; tentatively, D is TRBD2 (5 bases). The ends were cut back, 4 bases at V and 7 bases at J, with 10 bases in the middle. This CDR3 is built from 11 residues. Germline assignment: CDR1 DFQATT and CDR2 SNEGSKA (reference sequence). The CDR3 region is CSATGKGTQYF. As DNA, the CDR3 is TGCAGTGCTACGGGAAAGGGGACCCAGTACTTC.

With respect to this clone: It may be a read error: a sequence one base away is much more abundant. This chain uses TRBV7-9 with TRBJ1-1; no firm D call. The V end lost 1 base, the J end lost 5 bases, and 5 bases lay between the germline ends. Germline V gene data show CDR1 as SEHNR and CDR2 as FQNEAQ (reference sequence). The CDR3 is made up of 12 amino acids. CDR3 sequence: CASSLGRTEAFF. DNA for the CDR3: TGTGCCAGCAGCTTAGGGAGGACTGAAGCTTTCTTT.

The rearrangement links TRBV5-1 to TRBJ1-4; D possibly corresponds to TRBD1 (5 bases). The germline V gene encodes CDR1 SGHRS and CDR2 YFSETQ. Between the trimmed V and J ends, which lost 3 bases and 7 bases, there was a span of 10 bases. This CDR3 is built from 13 residues. CDR3 loop: CASSWAGGEKLFF. CDR3 nucleotides: TGCGCCAGCAGCTGGGCCGGGGGTGAAAAACTGTTTTTT.